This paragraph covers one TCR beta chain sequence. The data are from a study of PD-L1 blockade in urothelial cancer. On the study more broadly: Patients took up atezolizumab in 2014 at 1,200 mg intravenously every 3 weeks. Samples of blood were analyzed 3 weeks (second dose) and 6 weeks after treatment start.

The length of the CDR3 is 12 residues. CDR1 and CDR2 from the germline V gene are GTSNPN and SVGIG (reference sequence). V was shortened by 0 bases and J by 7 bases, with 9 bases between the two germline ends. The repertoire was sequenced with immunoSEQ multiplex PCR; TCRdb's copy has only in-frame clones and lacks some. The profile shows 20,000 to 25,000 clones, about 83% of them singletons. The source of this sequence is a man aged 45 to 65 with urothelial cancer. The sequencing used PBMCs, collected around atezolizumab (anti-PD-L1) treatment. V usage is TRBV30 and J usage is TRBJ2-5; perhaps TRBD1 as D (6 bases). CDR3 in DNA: TGTGCCTGGAGTGTAAAAGGGGGGACCCAGTACTTC. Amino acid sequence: CAWSVKGGTQYF.